In this sample, the clone carrying this T cell receptor (beta chain) turned up many times. The data stem from a study of human T cells and chemical hapten exposure. This CDR3 is built from 14 residues. Between the trimmed V and J ends, which lost 1 base and 2 bases, there was a span of 8 bases. Germline lookup yields CDR1 LNHDA and CDR2 SQIVND (reference sequence). MiXCR, run by TCRdb on the RACE reads, gives a single entry per CDR3 protein. The sample has tens of thousands of distinct CDR3 sequences, about 9.3% seen once; the top ten hold around 7.3%. Time point indicated: patch test 2, 6 weeks after DPC sensitization. Treatment described: therapeutic diphenylcyclopropenone sensitization with weekly scalp DPC.

The chain is built from TRBV19 and TRBJ1-1, with no clear D. The TCR sequence derives from a woman aged 50 to 60 with alopecia areata. Some clones in this sample may be carry-over from other donors' samples. The sequenced sample was whole blood, obtained in connection with sensitization to the hapten diphenylcyclopropenone (DPC). CDR3 in amino acids: CASSIGVVNTEAFF. In nucleotides, the CDR3 is TGTGCCAGTAGTATAGGGGTCGTCAACACTGAAGCTTTCTTT.